The 11 T cell receptor beta chains below all came from one sample that was sequenced in a study of CD8 T cells in ankylosing spondylitis. One entry per CDR3 protein results from TCRdb running MiXCR on the 5' RACE reads. The profile shows roughly 140,000 distinct CDR3 sequences, more than 40% of them singletons. Sequences were obtained from synovial fluid, either unsorted or a sorted T cell fraction (not recorded which). The receptors were gathered from a male donor with ankylosing spondylitis.

This clonotype was counted a few times. The J gene is TRBJ2-7, the V gene TRBV20-1, with D perhaps assigned TRBD1 or TRBD2 (6 bases each). Germline assignment: CDR1 DFQATT and CDR2 SNEGSKA (reference sequence). Between the trimmed V and J ends, which lost 6 bases and 3 bases, there was a span of 21 bases. The CDR3 consists of 15 residues. The DNA of the CDR3 is TGCAGTGCCAGGACAGCGGGCGGTGGGTACTACGAGCAGTACTTC. Amino acids: CSARTAGGGYYEQYF.

This clonotype has a count of ten or more. V usage is TRBV5-1 and J usage is TRBJ1-1; 10 nucleotides agree with TRBD1. CDR1 and CDR2 (germline): SGHRS, YFSETQ. V lost 4 bases to trimming and J lost 7 bases; unmatched junction nucleotides: 7. The CDR3 spans 14 residues. The CDR3 here is CASSPGQGIGEAFF. In DNA form, the CDR3 reads TGCGCCAGCAGCCCGGGACAGGGGATTGGTGAAGCTTTCTTT. Filled out from reference TRBV5-1 and TRBJ1-1, the complete variable domain reads KAGVTQTPRYLIKTRGQQVTLSCSPISGHRSVSWYQQTPGQGLQFLFEYFSETQRNKGNFPGRFSGRQFSNSRSEMNVSTLELGDSALYLCASSPGQGIGEAFFGQGTRLTVV.

This clonotype has more than one count but fewer than ten. The chain couples TRBV12-3 or TRBV12-4 to TRBJ1-1; D gene ambiguous. V was trimmed by 5 bases and J by 2 bases, leaving 6 bases between them. The CDR3 consists of 12 residues. DNA of the CDR3: TGTGCCAGCAGTAACCGAAACACTGAAGCTTTCTTT. It codes for CASSNRNTEAFF.

The rearrangement links TRBV27 to TRBJ1-5, with 10 bases aligning to TRBD1. This CDR3 has 17 residues. V trimming: 6 bases; J trimming: 4 bases; junction bases outside the gene matches: 12. Germline values: CDR1 MNHEY, CDR2 SMNVEV (reference sequence). The CDR3 region has the DNA TGTGCCAGCAGCCACATTATGAGACAGGGGGCTAATCAGCCCCAGCATTTT. It translates to CASSHIMRQGANQPQHF.

This chain links TRBV10-3 with TRBJ2-1; weak D call: TRBD2 (6 bases). This CDR3 comprises 15 residues. Germline assignment: CDR1 ENHRY and CDR2 SYGVKD. The V end lost 6 bases, the J end lost 2 bases, and 14 bases lay between the germline ends. The DNA of the CDR3 is TGTGCCATCAGCCTCTGGCGGGGCACCTACAATGAGCAGTTCTTC. It encodes CAISLWRGTYNEQFF.

This clonotype occurred a few times. CDR3 sequence: CAISPSGGTAYGYTF. Here the CDR3 DNA reads TGTGCCATTTCCCCCTCCGGGGGGACAGCCTATGGCTACACCTTC. V is TRBV10-3 and J is TRBJ1-2; 7 nucleotides align to TRBD1. CDR1 is ENHRY, CDR2 SYGVKD, per germline. The CDR3 is 15 amino acids. V shed 9 bases and J 4 bases; nucleotides not matched to a gene: 14.

This chain joins TRBV7-9 and TRBJ2-1; possibly TRBD1 or TRBD2 for D (5 bases each). The V gene's germline CDR1 is SEHNR and CDR2 FQNEAQ (reference sequence). The CDR3 spans 15 residues. Trimming took off 1 base at V and 8 bases at J, with 15 bases between the two ends. The CDR3 loop is CASSLGWASRDEQFF. The CDR3 bases are TGTGCCAGCAGCTTAGGTTGGGCTAGCAGGGATGAGCAGTTCTTC.

Many counts were recorded for this clonotype. The chain employs TRBV7-6 and TRBJ2-2; no reliable D call. The CDR3 runs to 12 residues. V was shortened by 5 bases and J by 8 bases, with 9 bases between the two germline ends. CDR1 is SGHVS and CDR2 is FNYEAQ in the germline V gene. The CDR3: CASSAPRGELFF. The CDR3, as DNA: TGTGCCAGCAGCGCACCTCGAGGGGAGCTGTTTTTT.

The chain links TRBV9 to TRBJ2-3; the match to TRBD2 covers 14 bases. The V gene's germline CDR1 is SGDLS and CDR2 YYNGEE. CDR3 length: 18 amino acids. V lost 3 bases and J lost 4; bases outside the gene matches: 10. The CDR3 region is CASSGLAGGPLIADTQYF. CDR3 nucleotides: TGTGCCAGCAGCGGACTAGCGGGGGGGCCTCTGATCGCAGATACGCAGTATTTT.

This clonotype turned up a few times. V is TRBV28 and J is TRBJ1-2, with D uncertain. This CDR3 has 12 residues. The germline V gene has CDR1 MDHEN and CDR2 SYDVKM. Trimming shortened V by 5 bases and J by 7 bases, and 11 bases separated the two germline ends. CDR3 nucleotides: TGTGCCAGCAGTACTCATGGTCTTGGCTACACCTTC. Encoded protein: CASSTHGLGYTF.

This clonotype was recorded a few times. V and J are TRBV11-2 and TRBJ1-2; D not resolved. The CDR3 totals 13 residues. Per germline, CDR1 SGHAT and CDR2 FQNNGV. Trimming cost V 1 base and J 4 bases, with 7 bases left between them. The CDR3 bases are TGTGCCAGCAGCTTAGGGCAGCTCTATGGCTACACCTTC. This codes for CASSLGQLYGYTF.